A single sample is the source of the 21 T cell receptor beta chains below, sequenced in a study of blood T cell repertoires in COVID-19 (dated by TCRdb to about 2020). The receptor library was made with the immunoSEQ multiplex PCR assay. TCRdb mirrors the immuneACCESS table, restricted to in-frame sequences. Some clones are absent from its copies; in checked studies, under half trace to an unresolved V gene, and the reason for the others is unknown. This sample gives around 50,000 clones in total; around 86% of them show up just once. The ten largest clones add up to 2.5% to 3% of the sample. Sample: peripheral blood. The source is a woman of 80 years or more with acute or convalescent COVID-19.

The chain links TRBV19 to TRBJ1-5; the D gene is possibly TRBD1 (6 bases). Germline V gene data show CDR1 as LNHDA and CDR2 as SQIVND (reference sequence). Trimming shortened V by 7 bases and J by 6 bases, and 16 bases separated the two germline ends. There are 14 residues in the CDR3. This CDR3 is CASTFGQQGQPQHF. The CDR3 nucleotides are TGTGCCAGTACTTTCGGACAGCAGGGTCAGCCCCAGCATTTT.

The V and J genes are TRBV29-1 and TRBJ2-1, with TRBD2 identical over 14 bases. The germline gives CDR1 SQVTM, CDR2 ANQGSEA. This CDR3 is built from 15 residues. Trimming removed 5 bases from V and 4 bases from J; junction bases left unmatched: 4. Here the CDR3 DNA reads TGCAGCGTTTCCGGGACTAGCGGGGGATACAATGAGCAGTTCTTC. It yields the protein CSVSGTSGGYNEQFF.

The V gene is TRBV2, the J gene TRBJ1-1; D call uncertain. This CDR3 region has 15 residues. With 6 bases removed from V and 3 bases from J, the gap between germline ends came to 17 bases. The V gene's germline CDR1 is SNHLY and CDR2 FYNNEI. This chain's CDR3 is CASSEEMRADTEAFF. For the CDR3, the DNA is TGTGCCAGCAGCGAGGAGATGAGGGCGGACACTGAAGCTTTCTTT.

The V call is TRBV7-2, the J call TRBJ1-2; no clear D. The CDR3 spans 14 residues. Germline CDR1 is SGHTA and CDR2 is FQGNSA. Trimming took 5 bases from V and 4 from J, leaving 14 bases between them. The CDR3 spells CASSLMEGGYGYTF. CDR3 coding DNA: TGTGCCAGCAGCCTAATGGAGGGCGGCTATGGCTACACCTTC. Full variable domain (remainder filled in from reference TRBV7-2 and TRBJ1-2): GAGVSQSPSNKVTEKGKDVELRCDPISGHTALYWYRQSLGQGLEFLIYFQGNSAPDKSGLPSDRFSAERTGGSVSTLTIQRTQQEDSAVYLCASSLMEGGYGYTFGSGTRLTVV.

This sequence joins TRBV2 and TRBJ2-2, with TRBD2 matching 10 bases. The ends lost 4 bases at V and 5 bases at J; junction bases unmatched: 4. This CDR3 region has 15 residues. Germline CDR1 and CDR2: SNHLY and FYNNEI. The CDR3 sequence: CASSVGLAATGELFF. The CDR3 DNA reads as TGTGCCAGCAGTGTCGGACTAGCGGCTACCGGGGAGCTGTTTTTT.

The rearrangement uses TRBV14 and TRBJ2-2; 9 bases agree with TRBD1. The CDR3 totals 17 residues. CDR1 and CDR2 (germline): SGHDN, FVKESK. The V gene end was trimmed by 2 bases and the J gene end by 7 bases; junction bases not matched to a gene: 11. The DNA for the CDR3 is TGTGCCAGCAGCCAAATGGGGACAGGGAATTTTATCGGGGAGCTGTTTTTT. Residues: CASSQMGTGNFIGELFF. Full variable domain (remainder filled in from reference TRBV14 and TRBJ2-2): EAGVTQFPSHSVIEKGQTVTLRCDPISGHDNLYWYRRVMGKEIKFLLHFVKESKQDESGMPNNRFLAERTGGTYSTLKVQPAELEDSGVYFCASSQMGTGNFIGELFFGEGSRLTVL.

The rearrangement uses TRBV7-9 and TRBJ2-7, with 7 bases fitting TRBD1. Per germline, CDR1 SEHNR and CDR2 FQNEAQ (reference sequence). V shed 8 bases and J 2 bases; nucleotides not matched to a gene: 9. CDR3 length equals 14 residues. This CDR3 reads CASRRQGTPYEQYF. CDR3 nucleotides: TGTGCCAGCCGCCGACAGGGAACCCCCTACGAGCAGTACTTC.

V gene TRBV30 combines with J gene TRBJ1-2, with TRBD1 matching 7 bases. The V and J ends lost 6 bases and 2 bases, in that order; junction bases with no gene match: 6. The germline V gene encodes CDR1 GTSNPN and CDR2 SVGIG (reference sequence). The CDR3 sequence is 13 residues long. CDR3 nucleotide sequence: TGTGCCTGCCCCTCGGACAGGAACTATGGCTACACCTTC. It specifies CACPSDRNYGYTF.

CDR3 sequence reads: CASSPQGAGTEAFF. The CDR3 DNA reads as TGTGCCAGCAGCCCACAGGGGGCGGGGACTGAAGCTTTCTTT. The V gene is TRBV11-2, the J gene TRBJ1-1; 9 nucleotides align to TRBD1. The CDR3 contains 14 residues. Germline CDR1 is SGHAT and CDR2 is FQNNGV. V was clipped by 5 bases and J by 5 bases; unmatched bases: 6.

This clone has a single count. The chain has TRBV6-5 and TRBJ1-2; tentative D call: TRBD1 (6 bases). This CDR3 contains 14 residues. Germline values: CDR1 MNHEY, CDR2 SVGAGI. V lost 6 bases and J lost 5, with 16 bases in between. The CDR3 DNA follows: TGTGCCAGCAGCACCCCAGGGGAATGGTATGGCTACACCTTC. Translating it yields CASSTPGEWYGYTF.

This clone came up a few times. The V and J genes are TRBV9 and TRBJ2-7; 8 bases fit TRBD2. This CDR3 has 15 amino acids. The V gene's germline CDR1 is SGDLS and CDR2 YYNGEE. The ends lost 0 bases at V and 0 bases at J; junction bases unmatched: 2. This CDR3 is CASSVDTSGSYEQYF. The CDR3, as DNA: TGTGCCAGCAGCGTAGATACTAGCGGCTCCTACGAGCAGTACTTC.

The chain recombines TRBV18 with TRBJ2-7; tentative D call: TRBD1 (6 bases). The CDR3 extends over 14 amino acids. The V end was cut by 3 bases, the J end by 0 bases, with 9 bases between. Germline CDR1 reads KGHSH; CDR2 reads LQKENI. CDR3: CASSPSDSSYEQYF. DNA for the CDR3: TGTGCCAGCTCACCCTCGGACAGCTCCTACGAGCAGTACTTC.

The V call is TRBV13, the J call TRBJ2-1; TRBD1 matches 7 bases. There are 13 residues in the CDR3. V dropped 3 bases and J dropped 5; count of bases not matched to a gene: 1. Germline V gene lookup returns CDR1 PRHDT and CDR2 FYEKMQ (reference sequence). CDR3 sequence reads: CASSFDRDNEQFF. The CDR3 nucleotides read TGTGCCAGCAGCTTTGACAGGGACAATGAGCAGTTCTTC.

The chain couples TRBV18 to TRBJ1-3, with D tentatively TRBD1 (6 bases). Germline assignment: CDR1 KGHSH and CDR2 LQKENI. The CDR3 spans 15 residues. The V end lost 3 bases, the J end lost 6 bases, and 15 bases lay between the germline ends. The CDR3 DNA reads as TGTGCCAGCTCACCTAGGACGAAGGGGGAAAACACCATATATTTT. Encoded protein: CASSPRTKGENTIYF.

The chain employs TRBV27 and TRBJ1-5; TRBD1 matches 7 bases. The CDR3 extends over 14 amino acids. V lost 6 bases and J lost 2; bases outside the gene matches: 4. The germline V gene has CDR1 MNHEY and CDR2 SMNVEV (reference sequence). The CDR3 bases are TGTGCCAGCAGACAGGGGACGGGCAATCAGCCCCAGCATTTT. Residues: CASRQGTGNQPQHF.

The chain combines TRBV30 with TRBJ1-1, with a tentative D call TRBD1 (6 bases). Trimming took off 5 bases at V and 4 bases at J, with 14 bases between the two ends. The CDR3 covers 13 residues. The V gene's germline CDR1 is GTSNPN and CDR2 SVGIG (reference sequence). CDR3 DNA: TGTGCCTGGGATGACAGGTTCGGCACTGAAGCTTTCTTT. Its protein product is CAWDDRFGTEAFF.

The chain couples TRBV7-9 to TRBJ1-2, with a tentative D call TRBD1 (5 bases). The CDR3 extends over 14 amino acids. The germline gives CDR1 SEHNR, CDR2 FQNEAQ (reference sequence). Trimming cost V 1 base and J 5 bases, with 11 bases left between them. CDR3: CASSLVGAGYGYTF. The CDR3 region has the DNA TGTGCCAGCAGCTTAGTCGGCGCAGGGTATGGCTACACCTTC.

This clone is a singleton in its sample. J is TRBJ2-7 and V is TRBV7-9, with 10 bases fitting TRBD2. CDR3 length: 16 residues. With V trimmed by 3 bases and J by 4 bases, 9 bases remained unmatched. Germline V gene sequence: CDR1 SEHNR, CDR2 FQNEAQ (reference sequence). The DNA for the CDR3 is TGTGCCAGCAGCTTTACTCCGACTAGCGGGTTGTACGAGCAGTACTTC. Its protein product is CASSFTPTSGLYEQYF.

This chain connects TRBV10-3 to TRBJ2-1, with 7 bases aligning to TRBD1. J was trimmed by 6 bases and V by 7 bases; bases with no gene match: 6. Germline loops: CDR1 ENHRY, CDR2 SYGVKD. The CDR3 spans 13 residues. CDR3 sequence: CAIMGQIGNEQFF. CDR3 DNA: TGTGCCATCATGGGACAGATAGGCAATGAGCAGTTCTTC.

The gene calls are TRBV5-1 and TRBJ1-2, with 8 positions matching TRBD1. In germline, CDR1 is SGHRS, CDR2 YFSETQ. The J segment lost 0 bases and the V segment lost 4 bases, leaving 5 bases of the junction unmatched. The CDR3 has 15 residues. The CDR3 loop reads CASSPEDRANYGYTF. The CDR3 DNA is TGCGCCAGCAGCCCCGAGGACAGGGCTAACTATGGCTACACCTTC.

The table lists this clone with a few counts. The V gene is TRBV12-5, the J gene TRBJ2-7; tentatively, D is TRBD2 (5 bases). Germline values: CDR1 LGHNT, CDR2 FRNRAP. V was clipped by 6 bases and J by 7 bases, with 10 bases between them. The CDR3 is 11 residues long. The CDR3 loop reads CASGQWREQYF. The CDR3 nucleotides read TGTGCTAGTGGCCAGTGGAGGGAGCAGTACTTC. The variable domain in full, with the rest retrieved from reference TRBV12-5 and TRBJ2-7, is DARVTQTPRHKVTEMGQEVTMRCQPILGHNTVFWYRQTMMQGLELLAYFRNRAPLDDSGMPKDRFSAEMPDATLATLKIQPSEPRDSAVYFCASGQWREQYFGPGTRLTVT.